A single sample is the source of the 13 T cell receptor beta chains below, sequenced in a study of blood T cell repertoires in COVID-19. Sequencing used immunoSEQ multiplex PCR; TCRdb keeps in-frame clones, though not all of them. The sample includes around 300,000 clones, approximately 88% of them seen just once. The sequencing input was PBMCs or T cells enriched from blood (not recorded which). The receptors originated from a woman aged 40 to 50 who had recovered from COVID-19.

The rearrangement links TRBV4-3 to TRBJ2-6, with D uncertain. There are 19 residues in the CDR3. The V gene's germline CDR1 is LGHNA and CDR2 YSLEER. Trimming removed 0 bases from V and 0 bases from J, with 15 bases in between. The CDR3 region is CASSQDNPAVSSGANVLTF. DNA of the CDR3: TGCGCCAGCAGCCAAGATAATCCGGCGGTTAGCTCTGGGGCCAACGTCCTGACTTTC.

The chain employs TRBV11-2 and TRBJ2-5; 13 bases line up with TRBD2. After removal of 5 bases from V and 2 bases from J, the junction contained 14 bases not matched to a gene. The CDR3 covers 19 residues. Germline V gene sequence: CDR1 SGHAT, CDR2 FQNNGV. The CDR3 loop is CASSLRLAGGRFGQETQYF. CDR3 sequence (DNA): TGTGCCAGCAGCCTCAGACTAGCGGGAGGTCGGTTTGGGCAAGAGACCCAGTACTTC.

The chain has TRBV7-2 and TRBJ1-3, with 8 bases lining up with TRBD1. The CDR3 is made up of 16 amino acids. Losses at the gene ends were 5 bases for V and 4 bases for J; bases not matched to a gene: 10. The V gene's germline CDR1 is SGHTA and CDR2 FQGNSA. The CDR3 DNA reads TGTGCCAGCAGCCCCAGACAGGGGATCGGCGGAAACACCATATATTTT. This codes for CASSPRQGIGGNTIYF.

This chain uses TRBV7-2 with TRBJ2-7; the match to TRBD2 covers 8 bases. The CDR3 runs 13 residues. V was pared by 5 bases and J by 5 bases, with 5 bases of the junction left unmatched. Germline V lookup: CDR1 SGHTA, CDR2 FQGNSA. DNA for the CDR3: TGTGCCAGCAGCCCCCTTAGCGGGGACGAGCAGTACTTC. Amino acids: CASSPLSGDEQYF. The full variable domain, completed using reference TRBV7-2 and TRBJ2-7, is GAGVSQSPSNKVTEKGKDVELRCDPISGHTALYWYRQSLGQGLEFLIYFQGNSAPDKSGLPSDRFSAERTGGSVSTLTIQRTQQEDSAVYLCASSPLSGDEQYFGPGTRLTVT.

V gene TRBV6-2 or TRBV6-3 combines with J gene TRBJ2-1, with TRBD1 identical over 8 bases. The germline V gene has CDR1 MNHEY and CDR2 SVGEGT. The J segment lost 10 bases and the V segment lost 4 bases, leaving 15 bases of the junction unmatched. This CDR3 comprises 16 residues. The DNA of the CDR3 is TGTGCCAGCAGTTTAGACAGGGGAACCAATAATCGGGAGCAGTTCTTC. Its protein is CASSLDRGTNNREQFF.

This chain connects TRBV7-2 to TRBJ2-3, with 12 bases identical to TRBD2. Trimming cost V 4 bases and J 5 bases; bases outside gene matches: 1. Germline CDR1 and CDR2: SGHTA and FQGNSA. The CDR3 is made up of 14 amino acids. This CDR3 reads CASSWGLAGDTQYF. In nucleotides, the CDR3 is TGTGCCAGCAGCTGGGGACTAGCGGGAGATACGCAGTATTTT.

The chain combines TRBV4-1 with TRBJ2-1; no definite D call. Germline V gene sequence: CDR1 MGHRA, CDR2 YSYEKL. Trimming removed 0 bases from V and 13 bases from J, with 13 bases in between. The CDR3 contains 13 residues. The CDR3 sequence is CASSQESKFTQFF. As DNA, the CDR3 is TGCGCCAGCAGCCAAGAGTCTAAGTTTACTCAGTTCTTC.

In its sample, this clone was seen once. The chain recombines TRBV3-1 (or the pseudogene TRBV3-2) with TRBJ1-3; D uncertain. CDR3 length: 13 amino acids. Germline V gene lookup returns CDR1 LGHDT and CDR2 YNNKEL (reference sequence). Trimming took 4 bases from V and 5 from J, leaving 9 bases between them. The DNA for the CDR3 is TGTGCCAGCAGCCCCCATTACAGAAACACCATATATTTT. This codes for CASSPHYRNTIYF.

CDR3 in DNA: TGTGCCAGCAGTGACCGGACAGGGAAACTCTACGAGCAGTACTTC. Protein: CASSDRTGKLYEQYF. This rearrangement joins TRBV6-2 or TRBV6-3 to TRBJ2-7; TRBD1 matches at 8 bases. This CDR3 is 15 amino acids long. With 5 bases clipped from V and 3 bases from J, the junction kept 9 bases outside the gene matches. Germline V gives CDR1 MNHEY, CDR2 SVGEGT.

This sequence joins TRBV27 and TRBJ2-1; 9 nucleotides match TRBD2. CDR3 size: 13 residues. V lost 5 bases and J lost 9; bases outside the gene matches: 5. Per germline, CDR1 MNHEY and CDR2 SMNVEV (reference sequence). CDR3 in DNA: TGTGCCAGCAGTGCGGGAGGGCCTAGTGAGCAGTTCTTC. It yields the protein CASSAGGPSEQFF.

Notes on this clone: Other DNA sequences in the same sample also yield this CDR3. The V and J genes are TRBV5-4 and TRBJ2-7; 7 nucleotides agree with TRBD1. The CDR3 sequence is 14 residues long. Germline lookup yields CDR1 SGHNT and CDR2 YYREEE (reference sequence). V dropped 2 bases and J dropped 4; count of bases not matched to a gene: 6. The DNA of the CDR3 is TGTGCCAGCAGCTTCGGTGGCAGGGGGTACGAGCAGTACTTC. It specifies CASSFGGRGYEQYF.

The chain combines TRBV10-3 with TRBJ2-7; a possible D gene is TRBD1 (5 bases). The germline V gene has CDR1 ENHRY and CDR2 SYGVKD. This CDR3 is 14 amino acids long. The V gene lost 6 bases and the J gene lost 3 bases, with 15 bases spanning the gap. CDR3 nucleotide sequence: TGTGCCATCAGGACCAGCTCCGACAGCTACGAGCAGTACTTC. It is translated as CAIRTSSDSYEQYF.

The genes are TRBV4-3 and TRBJ2-3, with 10 bases identical to TRBD2. Trimming removed 3 bases from V and 2 bases from J; junction bases left unmatched: 11. Germline CDR1 is LGHNA and CDR2 is YSLEER. This CDR3 has 18 residues. The CDR3 DNA follows: TGCGCCAGCAGCCATTATCTAGCGGGAGTGGCCCCCACAGATACGCAGTATTTT. Protein sequence: CASSHYLAGVAPTDTQYF.